These 12 T cell receptor beta chains share one sample of origin, sequenced in a study of shared clonotypes between healthy human individuals. It was CD45RO-negative cells, positively selected for CCR7, that made up naive CD8 cells, with terminally differentiated effector memory CD45RA+ cells excluded. The table came from immunoSEQ multiplex PCR; TCRdb's copy has only in-frame clones and leaves some out. Of about 580,000 clones listed, roughly 98% are singletons. The sequencing sample was made of naive CD8+ T cells sorted from blood. The source is a man aged 25-45 years in good health.

This chain links TRBV9 with TRBJ1-1; 8 nucleotides line up with TRBD1. Germline V gene data show CDR1 as SGDLS and CDR2 as YYNGEE. The CDR3 is 15 amino acids. With 3 bases clipped from V and 4 bases from J, the junction kept 8 bases outside the gene matches. The CDR3 sequence: CASSEQTGVGTEAFF. CDR3 DNA sequence: TGTGCCAGCAGCGAGCAGACAGGGGTCGGCACTGAAGCTTTCTTT.

The rearrangement joins TRBV7-9 to TRBJ2-7; TRBD1 agrees at 8 bases. The germline CDR1 and CDR2 sequences are SEHNR and FQNEAQ (reference sequence). The CDR3 extends over 14 amino acids. V lost 2 bases to trimming and J lost 1 base; unmatched junction nucleotides: 1. The CDR3 bases are TGTGCCAGCAGCTTATGGGACAGGTCCTACGAGCAGTACTTC. Protein product: CASSLWDRSYEQYF. The full variable domain, its missing parts supplied by reference TRBV7-9 and TRBJ2-7, is DTGVSQNPRHKITKRGQNVTFRCDPISEHNRLYWYRQTLGQGPEFLTYFQNEAQLEKSRLLSDRFSAERPKGSFSTLEIQRTEQGDSAMYLCASSLWDRSYEQYFGPGTRLTVT.

This rearrangement joins TRBV7-9 to TRBJ2-7; 7 bases fit TRBD1. V shed 5 bases, J shed 1 base, and the junction held 5 bases outside the gene matches. In germline, CDR1 is SEHNR, CDR2 FQNEAQ (reference sequence). This CDR3 comprises 14 residues. DNA for the CDR3: TGTGCCAGCAGCCCCACGGACAGGTCCTACGAGCAGTACTTC. Protein: CASSPTDRSYEQYF.

The rearrangement joins TRBV29-1 to TRBJ2-2; TRBD2 agrees at 9 bases. The CDR3 has 14 residues. V was clipped by 6 bases and J by 5 bases; unmatched bases: 7. Germline CDR1 is SQVTM and CDR2 is ANQGSEA. For the CDR3, the DNA is TGCAGCGTGCTGGGGCTAGCGGGAACCGGGGAGCTGTTTTTT. Encoded protein: CSVLGLAGTGELFF.

The J gene is TRBJ1-1, the V gene TRBV11-2, with D possibly being TRBD1 (5 bases). V lost 8 bases, J lost 1 base, and 17 bases lay in between. The CDR3 has 15 residues. The germline V gene has CDR1 SGHAT and CDR2 FQNNGV. The CDR3 reads CASGTWGIKNTEAFF. CDR3 bases: TGTGCCAGCGGGACCTGGGGAATCAAGAACACTGAAGCTTTCTTT. The whole variable domain, remainder taken from reference TRBV11-2 and TRBJ1-1, is EAGVAQSPRYKIIEKRQSVAFWCNPISGHATLYWYQQILGQGPKLLIQFQNNGVVDDSQLPKDRFSAERLKGVDSTLKIQPAKLEDSAVYLCASGTWGIKNTEAFFGQGTRLTVV.

V is TRBV9 and J is TRBJ2-3; perhaps TRBD2 as D (5 bases). V lost 7 bases to trimming and J lost 6 bases, with 18 bases between them. The CDR3 runs to 14 residues. Looked up from germline, CDR1 is SGDLS and CDR2 is YYNGEE. In DNA form, the CDR3 reads TGTGCCAGCGCGGCGCAACTAGTATCCGATACGCAGTATTTT. Amino acids: CASAAQLVSDTQYF. Filled out from reference TRBV9 and TRBJ2-3, the complete variable domain reads DSGVTQTPKHLITATGQRVTLRCSPRSGDLSVYWYQQSLDQGLQFLIQYYNGEERAKGNILERFSAQQFPDLHSELNLSSLELGDSALYFCASAAQLVSDTQYFGPGTRLTVL.

The genes are TRBV27 and TRBJ2-6; perhaps TRBD2 as D (5 bases). The CDR3 covers 16 residues. The germline V and J ends were trimmed by 4 bases and 3 bases, with 13 bases remaining between them. Germline loops: CDR1 MNHEY, CDR2 SMNVEV (reference sequence). The CDR3 bases are TGTGCCAGCAGTTCATTGCTAGCTAGTGGGGCCAACGTCCTGACTTTC. It specifies CASSSLLASGANVLTF.

The chain joins TRBV29-1 to TRBJ2-1, with no clear D. Germline-derived CDR1 and CDR2 are SQVTM and ANQGSEA. The length of the CDR3 is 15 residues. The V end was cut by 3 bases, the J end by 8 bases, with 20 bases between. CDR3 nucleotide sequence: TGCAGCGTTGACTCGGGCGCTTTGCTTGTCGATGAGCAGTTCTTC. It encodes CSVDSGALLVDEQFF.

The J gene is TRBJ2-7, the V gene TRBV7-9; 7 nucleotides match TRBD2. Germline values: CDR1 SEHNR, CDR2 FQNEAQ (reference sequence). The CDR3 has 17 amino acids. V lost 5 bases to trimming and J lost 2 bases; unmatched junction nucleotides: 15. CDR3 in amino acids: CASSPRGSAGDPYEQYF. The CDR3 nucleotides are TGTGCCAGCAGCCCGAGGGGTTCTGCGGGAGACCCCTACGAGCAGTACTTC.

The CDR3 nucleotides are TGTGCCTGGACGCTAGCGGGAGAAGGAGATACGCAGTATTTT. The encoded protein is CAWTLAGEGDTQYF. The rearrangement joins TRBV30 to TRBJ2-3; TRBD2 matches 10 bases. Trimming removed 4 bases from V and 5 bases from J; junction bases left unmatched: 6. CDR1 is GTSNPN, CDR2 SVGIG, per germline (reference sequence). The CDR3 runs 14 residues.

This clone was counted a single time. The same CDR3 arises from other DNA sequences in this sample as well. The genes are TRBV7-9 and TRBJ2-1; TRBD2 matches 8 bases. The V segment lost 1 base and the J segment 4 bases; nucleotides outside the gene matches: 3. In germline, CDR1 is SEHNR, CDR2 FQNEAQ (reference sequence). The CDR3 extends over 15 amino acids. The CDR3 nucleotides are TGTGCCAGCAGCTTAGGTCTAGCGGGTTACAATGAGCAGTTCTTC. It specifies CASSLGLAGYNEQFF. The full variable domain, its missing parts supplied by reference TRBV7-9 and TRBJ2-1, is DTGVSQNPRHKITKRGQNVTFRCDPISEHNRLYWYRQTLGQGPEFLTYFQNEAQLEKSRLLSDRFSAERPKGSFSTLEIQRTEQGDSAMYLCASSLGLAGYNEQFFGPGTRLTVL.

This rearrangement joins TRBV6-1 to TRBJ2-7; 8 positions agree with TRBD2. Germline assignment: CDR1 MNHNS and CDR2 SASEGT. The CDR3 has 15 residues. V lost 6 bases and J lost 0; bases outside the gene matches: 7. CDR3 residues: CASSGAGTSSYEQYF. The CDR3 nucleotides are TGTGCCAGCAGCGGAGCCGGGACTAGCTCCTACGAGCAGTACTTC.